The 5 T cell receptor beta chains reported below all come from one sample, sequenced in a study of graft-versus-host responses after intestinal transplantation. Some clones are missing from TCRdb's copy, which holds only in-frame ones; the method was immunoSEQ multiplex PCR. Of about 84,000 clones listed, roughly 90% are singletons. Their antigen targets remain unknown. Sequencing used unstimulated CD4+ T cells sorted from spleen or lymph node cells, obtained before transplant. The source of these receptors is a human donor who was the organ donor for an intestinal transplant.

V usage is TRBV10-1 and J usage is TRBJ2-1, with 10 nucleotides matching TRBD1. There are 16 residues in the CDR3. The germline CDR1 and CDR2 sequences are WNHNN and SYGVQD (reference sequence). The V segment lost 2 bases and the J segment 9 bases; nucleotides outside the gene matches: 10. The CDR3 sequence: CASSEAGTGVWGEQFF. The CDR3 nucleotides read TGCGCCAGCAGTGAGGCCGGGACAGGGGTCTGGGGTGAGCAGTTCTTC.

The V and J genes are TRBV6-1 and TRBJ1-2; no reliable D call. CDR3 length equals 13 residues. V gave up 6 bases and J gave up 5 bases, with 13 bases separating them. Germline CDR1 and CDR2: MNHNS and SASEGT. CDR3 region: CASRPETPYGYTF. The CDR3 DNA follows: TGTGCCAGCAGGCCCGAGACACCTTATGGCTACACCTTC.

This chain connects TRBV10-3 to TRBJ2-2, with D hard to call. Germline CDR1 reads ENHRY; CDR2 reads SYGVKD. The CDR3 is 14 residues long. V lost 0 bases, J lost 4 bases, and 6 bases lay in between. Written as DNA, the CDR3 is TGTGCCATCAGTGAGTCGTACGGCACCGGGGAGCTGTTTTTT. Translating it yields CAISESYGTGELFF.

CDR3 sequence: CAIRPGGPTDEQFF. The CDR3 nucleotides are TGTGCCATCCGCCCCGGGGGGCCTACGGATGAGCAGTTCTTC. The rearrangement joins TRBV10-3 to TRBJ2-1; TRBD2 is a possible D gene (7 bases). The CDR3 contains 14 residues. V dropped 8 bases and J dropped 8 bases, with 19 bases sitting between them. Germline CDR1 and CDR2: ENHRY and SYGVKD.

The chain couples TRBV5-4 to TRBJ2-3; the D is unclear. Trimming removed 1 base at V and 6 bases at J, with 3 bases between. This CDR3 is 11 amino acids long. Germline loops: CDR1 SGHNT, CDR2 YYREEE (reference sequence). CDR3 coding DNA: TGTGCCAGCAGCTTGCTTGATACGCAGTATTTT. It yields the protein CASSLLDTQYF. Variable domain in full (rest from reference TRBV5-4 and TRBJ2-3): ETGVTQSPTHLIKTRGQQVTLRCSSQSGHNTVSWYQQALGQGPQFIFQYYREEENGRGNFPPRFSGLQFPNYSSELNVNALELDDSALYLCASSLLDTQYFGPGTRLTVL.